Each of the 30 T cell receptor beta chains below was sequenced from the same sample in a study of monozygotic twins with inflammatory bowel disease. TCRdb reprocessed the 5' RACE reads, with one entry per CDR3 protein and no DNA. The table lists about 160,000 distinct CDR3 sequences. The specimen sequenced was blood. These receptor sequences come from a human donor with ulcerative colitis or Crohn's disease, or a healthy co-twin of an affected twin (not recorded which).

The V gene is TRBV19, the J gene TRBJ2-1; TCRdb's assignment of TRBD1 cannot be checked, as there is no DNA. Germline V gene lookup returns CDR1 LNHDA and CDR2 SQIVND (reference sequence). The CDR3 runs 14 residues. The CDR3 spells CATGRGEPPNEQFF.

V usage is TRBV6-1 and J usage is TRBJ1-2; there is no DNA to check the TCRdb D call of TRBD1. The CDR3 has 15 residues. CDR1 is MNHNS, CDR2 SASEGT, per germline. CDR3 region: CASNPGDRETNGYTF.

V and J are TRBV12-3 or TRBV12-4 and TRBJ1-1. The CDR3 is made up of 12 amino acids. CDR3 residues: CASSYVDTEAFF.

The chain uses TRBV5-6 and TRBJ2-7. Looked up from germline, CDR1 is SGHDT and CDR2 is YYEEEE. The CDR3 totals 13 residues. CDR3 amino acids: CASSTTQSYEQYF.

The chain has TRBV5-1 and TRBJ2-3. Germline CDR1 reads SGHRS; CDR2 reads YFSETQ. The CDR3 spans 12 residues. CDR3 sequence: CASKISTDTQYF.

The chain joins TRBV10-3 to TRBJ1-1; the D gene TCRdb calls, TRBD1, cannot be checked with no DNA. From germline, CDR1 is ENHRY and CDR2 SYGVKD. This CDR3 is 12 amino acids long. CDR3: CAIRTTGDVAFF.

The rearrangement joins TRBV7-2 to TRBJ2-5. The CDR3 is 12 residues long. CDR1 and CDR2 from the germline V gene are SGHTA and FQGNSA. CDR3 residues: CASSLSTETQYF. The full variable domain, its missing parts supplied by reference TRBV7-2 and TRBJ2-5, is GAGVSQSPSNKVTEKGKDVELRCDPISGHTALYWYRQSLGQGLEFLIYFQGNSAPDKSGLPSDRFSAERTGGSVSTLTIQRTQQEDSAVYLCASSLSTETQYFGPGTRLLVL.

The chain joins TRBV5-1 to TRBJ2-1; the TCRdb call, TRBD1, lacks DNA for checking. CDR3 length equals 14 residues. CDR1 and CDR2 (germline): SGHRS, YFSETQ. The CDR3 reads CASSWRQPWDEQFF.

The chain carries TRBV20-1 and TRBJ2-2; TCRdb's D gene call, TRBD2, goes unchecked for lack of DNA. Germline lookup yields CDR1 DFQATT and CDR2 SNEGSKA (reference sequence). The CDR3 runs 13 residues. CDR3 in amino acids: CSARGLNTGELFF.

This chain joins TRBV29-1 and TRBJ2-3; there is no DNA to check the TCRdb D call of TRBD1. This CDR3 has 13 residues. Germline V CDR1 and CDR2: SQVTM, ANQGSEA. CDR3 amino acids: CSSRTPSTDTQYF.

The genes are TRBV4-1 and TRBJ1-5; TCRdb proposes TRBD1, but this gene call is untestable without DNA. CDR1 and CDR2 (germline): MGHRA, YSYEKL. The CDR3 is made up of 18 amino acids. The CDR3 sequence: CASSQGGLRGAVRQPQHF.

The V and J genes are TRBV12-3 or TRBV12-4 and TRBJ1-1; there is no DNA to check the TCRdb D call of TRBD1. This CDR3 comprises 16 residues. The CDR3: CASSSDRGLLVTEAFF.

The chain has TRBV6-1 and TRBJ1-2. This CDR3 has 19 residues. In germline, CDR1 is MNHNS, CDR2 SASEGT. CDR3: CASSELPGTLPFPEYGYTF.

This chain connects TRBV5-6 to TRBJ2-3. Germline loops: CDR1 SGHDT, CDR2 YYEEEE. The CDR3 is 14 amino acids. The CDR3 region is CASSLAGNTDTQYF.

The chain uses TRBV20-1 and TRBJ2-3. The CDR3 runs to 12 residues. CDR1 DFQATT and CDR2 SNEGSKA come from the germline V gene (reference sequence). The CDR3 is CSARKVQDTQYF.

This chain uses TRBV7-3 with TRBJ2-3; TCRdb calls TRBD1, which cannot be checked without DNA. The CDR3 sequence is 14 residues long. CDR1 and CDR2 from the germline V gene are SGHTA and FQGTGA. This CDR3 reads CASSLGDQADTQYF.

V is TRBV7-3 and J is TRBJ2-3; TCRdb's D gene call, TRBD1, goes unchecked for lack of DNA. The CDR3 contains 14 residues. CDR1 is SGHTA and CDR2 is FQGTGA in the germline V gene. CDR3: CASSPGQGTDTQYF.

The chain employs TRBV7-8 and TRBJ1-1; TCRdb reports TRBD1, a call that lacks DNA to check it against. Germline assignment: CDR1 SGHVS and CDR2 FQNEAQ. The length of the CDR3 is 15 residues. CDR3 sequence: CASSLTQGGSAEAFF.

The chain employs TRBV4-2 and TRBJ1-5. The CDR3 covers 14 residues. The germline gives CDR1 LGHNA, CDR2 YNFKEQ. The chain's CDR3 is CASSQDGGNQPQHF.

The gene calls are TRBV18 and TRBJ1-5; the TCRdb D gene call, TRBD1, has no DNA to confirm it. CDR1 is KGHSH, CDR2 LQKENI, per germline. The CDR3 totals 15 residues. CDR3: CASSAEGYSNQPQHF.

The chain has TRBV20-1 and TRBJ2-3. There are 14 residues in the CDR3. CDR1 and CDR2 from the germline V gene are DFQATT and SNEGSKA (reference sequence). This CDR3 is CSARVPTSTDTQYF.

The chain links TRBV12-3 or TRBV12-4 to TRBJ1-6. CDR3 length: 13 amino acids. CDR3 protein: CASSPGLRTPLHF.

CDR3 in amino acids: CASSERYRGEAKNIQYF. The chain is built from TRBV12-3 or TRBV12-4 and TRBJ2-4; with no DNA, the TCRdb D assignment of TRBD1 cannot be verified. The CDR3 totals 17 residues.

V is TRBV6-5 and J is TRBJ1-4; TCRdb indicates TRBD1, and absent DNA this call remains unverified. Germline values: CDR1 MNHEY, CDR2 SVGAGI. The CDR3 runs 17 residues. The chain's CDR3 is CASSYLTGGDSHEKLFF.

The V gene is TRBV24-1, the J gene TRBJ2-1; with no DNA, the TCRdb D assignment of TRBD2 cannot be verified. CDR1 is KGHDR, CDR2 SFDVKD, per germline. The CDR3 is made up of 16 amino acids. The CDR3 here is CATSTSGSPNRDEQFF.

This chain's CDR3 is CASSPKETQYF. The J gene is TRBJ2-5, the V gene TRBV7-9. Germline V gene data show CDR1 as SEHNR and CDR2 as FQNEAQ (reference sequence). The CDR3 loop spans 11 amino acids.

The chain links TRBV5-5 to TRBJ2-1; TCRdb outputs TRBD1, but without DNA this stays unchecked. Germline loops: CDR1 SGHKS, CDR2 YYEKEE (reference sequence). The CDR3 spans 15 residues. The CDR3 loop reads CASSRGGGSYNEQFF.

The chain combines TRBV20-1 with TRBJ2-5. CDR1 is DFQATT and CDR2 is SNEGSKA in the germline V gene (reference sequence). This CDR3 is built from 14 residues. CDR3 protein: CSARGLGYQETQYF.

The chain joins TRBV12-3 or TRBV12-4 to TRBJ1-1; the TRBD1 assignment by TCRdb is unverifiable without DNA. The CDR3 totals 13 residues. The CDR3 is CASSLSAGLGAFF.

V is TRBV6-4 and J is TRBJ2-2; without DNA, the TCRdb call of TRBD2 cannot be checked. Germline V gene sequence: CDR1 MRHNA, CDR2 SNTAGT. The length of the CDR3 is 15 residues. CDR3 sequence reads: CASSALAGAAGELFF.